The 19 T cell receptor beta chains given below trace back to one sample, sequenced in a study of response to subunit inactivated influenza vaccine. One entry per CDR3 protein results from TCRdb running MiXCR on the RT-PCR reads. The sample holds around 500,000 distinct CDR3 sequences, approximately 11% seen once. The sample was PBMCs from blood, taken roughly 46 days after vaccination. These receptors all come from a man aged 50 or older who received an inactivated influenza vaccine.

This clonotype was observed many times. The chain joins TRBV5-1 to TRBJ2-7; D gene ambiguous. The CDR3 is 15 amino acids. Trimming cost V 2 bases and J 0 bases, with 12 bases left between them. CDR1 is SGHRS, CDR2 YFSETQ, per germline. For the CDR3, the DNA is TGCGCCAGCAGCTTCATCAGTTCTTACTCCTACGAGCAGTACTTC. This gives the protein CASSFISSYSYEQYF.

V and J are TRBV4-3 and TRBJ2-1; D is perhaps TRBD1 (5 bases). Germline V gene lookup returns CDR1 LGHNA and CDR2 YSLEER. Between the trimmed V and J ends, which lost 1 base and 5 bases, there was a span of 9 bases. CDR3 length: 14 amino acids. CDR3 coding DNA: TGCGCCAGCAGCCAAGTCGACAGAAACAATGAGCAGTTCTTC. It specifies CASSQVDRNNEQFF.

This clonotype was recorded at least ten times. The V and J genes are TRBV7-8 and TRBJ1-1; unclear D gene. The CDR3 covers 16 residues. Germline CDR1 and CDR2: SGHVS and FQNEAQ. Trimming stripped 0 bases from V and 4 bases from J, with 15 bases between. The CDR3 sequence: CASSLAFVGVSTEAFF. CDR3 DNA: TGTGCCAGCAGCTTAGCTTTCGTTGGAGTCAGCACTGAAGCTTTCTTT.

This clonotype showed up just a few times. The CDR3 coding sequence is TGTGCCACGGGGGGGGAAGCGAACACCGGGGAGCTGTTTTTT. Amino acids: CATGGEANTGELFF. The rearrangement links TRBV24-1 to TRBJ2-2; 7 positions match TRBD2. Germline V gives CDR1 KGHDR, CDR2 SFDVKD. There are 14 residues in the CDR3. Germline trimming cut 10 bases from V and 0 bases from J; bases unmatched to any gene: 4.

This clonotype was seen more than once but under ten times. V and J are TRBV5-1 and TRBJ1-1; no reliable D call. V gave up 0 bases and J gave up 0 bases, with 15 bases separating them. Germline CDR1 reads SGHRS; CDR2 reads YFSETQ. The CDR3 spans 17 residues. The CDR3: CASSLEGPGSMNTEAFF. CDR3 in DNA: TGCGCCAGCAGCTTGGAGGGTCCGGGATCTATGAACACTGAAGCTTTCTTT.

There are many counts of this clonotype. The chain joins TRBV5-1 to TRBJ2-2; D is possibly TRBD1 (6 bases). Germline V gene lookup returns CDR1 SGHRS and CDR2 YFSETQ. The V and J ends lost 2 bases and 7 bases respectively, with 12 bases between them. The CDR3 sequence is 14 residues long. The CDR3 bases are TGCGCCAGCAGCTTCCACAGGGTCGACGGGGAGCTGTTTTTT. This encodes CASSFHRVDGELFF.

Only a few counts were recorded for this clonotype. V gene TRBV10-3 combines with J gene TRBJ2-6; 15 bases match TRBD2. Germline V lookup: CDR1 ENHRY, CDR2 SYGVKD. The trim removed 2 bases at V and 2 bases at J, leaving 1 base unmatched. The CDR3 contains 18 residues. CDR3: CAISEGLAGGPGANVLTF. The CDR3 nucleotides read TGTGCCATCAGTGAGGGACTAGCGGGAGGGCCTGGGGCCAACGTCCTGACTTTC.

This clonotype was picked up a small number of times. This chain uses TRBV5-1 with TRBJ2-5; maybe TRBD1 (5 bases). Germline loops: CDR1 SGHRS, CDR2 YFSETQ. The CDR3 sequence is 13 residues long. Trimming shortened V by 4 bases and J by 3 bases, and 10 bases separated the two germline ends. The CDR3 nucleotides read TGCGCCAGCAGCCCACTGACAGAAGAGACCCAGTACTTC. Protein sequence: CASSPLTEETQYF.

This clonotype was observed a few times. The chain combines TRBV5-1 with TRBJ2-1; possibly TRBD2 for D (5 bases). V shed 3 bases and J shed 0 bases, with 16 bases lying between them. Germline assignment: CDR1 SGHRS and CDR2 YFSETQ. This CDR3 contains 17 residues. The CDR3 loop is CASSYPFEGASYNEQFF. In DNA form, the CDR3 reads TGCGCCAGCAGCTATCCCTTCGAGGGCGCCTCCTACAATGAGCAGTTCTTC.

In DNA, the CDR3 is TGTGCCAGCAGCTTAGGGGGGGTGCCGCGAGAGCAGTACTTC. Translated, it gives CASSLGGVPREQYF. J is TRBJ2-7 and V is TRBV7-8; D possibly corresponds to TRBD2 (6 bases). This CDR3 comprises 14 residues. Germline CDR1 SGHVS, CDR2 FQNEAQ. Trimming cost V 1 base and J 7 bases, with 14 bases left between them.

This clonotype was counted only a few times. The chain combines TRBV12-3 or TRBV12-4 with TRBJ2-5; unclear D gene. The CDR3 consists of 14 residues. The V gene lost 0 bases and the J gene lost 5 bases, with 10 bases spanning the gap. The CDR3 coding sequence is TGTGCCAGCAGTTTAGCCCGCCGGTGGGAGACCCAGTACTTC. Translated, it gives CASSLARRWETQYF.

Many counts were recorded for this clonotype. The chain joins TRBV12-3 or TRBV12-4 to TRBJ2-1, with 11 nucleotides matching TRBD1. V trimming: 5 bases; J trimming: 6 bases; junction bases outside the gene matches: 9. CDR3 size: 16 residues. The CDR3 DNA follows: TGTGCCAGCAGTCCTACCGGGACAGGGGGGAGCAATGAGCAGTTCTTC. Translation: CASSPTGTGGSNEQFF.

This clonotype occurred a few times. This sequence joins TRBV28 and TRBJ2-1, with D maybe TRBD2 (6 bases). The ends were cut back, 6 bases at V and 8 bases at J, with 14 bases in the middle. CDR1 MDHEN and CDR2 SYDVKM come from the germline V gene. This CDR3 spans 13 amino acids. Written as DNA, the CDR3 is TGTGCCAGCAGCCGCGGGACCCTCTATGAGCAGTTCTTC. The encoded protein is CASSRGTLYEQFF.

This clonotype showed up just a few times. The gene calls are TRBV7-3 and TRBJ2-3; 9 bases align to TRBD2. This CDR3 comprises 15 residues. V lost 5 bases and J lost 4; bases outside the gene matches: 7. Germline V gene sequence: CDR1 SGHTA, CDR2 FQGTGA. CDR3 sequence: CASSIGLATPDTQYF. CDR3 bases: TGTGCCAGCAGCATCGGACTAGCGACGCCAGATACGCAGTATTTT.

This clonotype has only a few counts. The CDR3 protein is CATSRGLGAPGANQPQHF. The DNA for the CDR3 is TGTGCCACCAGCAGAGGACTTGGGGCGCCCGGGGCAAATCAGCCCCAGCATTTT. The rearrangement joins TRBV15 to TRBJ1-5; the D gene is possibly TRBD1 (5 bases). Trimming shortened V by 1 base and J by 4 bases, and 20 bases separated the two germline ends. CDR1 and CDR2 (germline): LNHNV, YYDKDF (reference sequence). The CDR3 is 18 residues long.

This clonotype was counted between two and nine times. This sequence joins TRBV6-5 and TRBJ2-7, with 8 bases aligning to TRBD1. From germline, CDR1 is MNHEY and CDR2 SVGAGI. This CDR3 contains 15 residues. V lost 1 base to trimming and J lost 4 bases; unmatched junction nucleotides: 6. CDR3 sequence (DNA): TGTGCCAGCAGTTACTTAACAGGGGGAACTTACGAGCAGTACTTC. This gives the protein CASSYLTGGTYEQYF.

Concerning this clonotype itself: This may come from a read error, since a much larger clone is one base off. The DNA for the CDR3 is TGCAGTGCTAGAGACTGGACTAGCCGGAGTGTAAATACGCAGTATTTT. Translated, it gives CSARDWTSRSVNTQYF. The V gene is TRBV20-1, the J gene TRBJ2-3; 8 positions agree with TRBD2. The CDR3 has 16 residues. Germline V gene sequence: CDR1 DFQATT, CDR2 SNEGSKA (reference sequence). V gave up 0 bases and J gave up 7 bases; unmatched junction bases: 12.

This sequence joins TRBV5-1 and TRBJ2-1; TRBD1 matches at 8 bases. V gave up 2 bases and J gave up 10 bases; unmatched junction bases: 8. This CDR3 comprises 14 residues. Per germline, CDR1 SGHRS and CDR2 YFSETQ. Here the CDR3 DNA reads TGCGCCAGCAGCTTAGGACAGGGACGGTGGGAGCAGTTCTTC. This gives the protein CASSLGQGRWEQFF.

V is TRBV11-1 and J is TRBJ2-2, with 10 positions matching TRBD2. Germline trimming cut 1 base from V and 3 bases from J; bases unmatched to any gene: 11. Germline V gene data show CDR1 as SGHAT and CDR2 as FQDESV (reference sequence). The CDR3 has 19 residues. Here the CDR3 reads CASSLGTSGYNLDTGELFF. The CDR3 nucleotides are TGTGCCAGCAGCTTAGGGACTAGCGGATACAACCTCGACACCGGGGAGCTGTTTTTT.